This T cell receptor beta chain was profiled in a study of cytomegalovirus exposure and HLA in healthy donors. Points on this clone: Its antigen is unidentified.

PCR employed 60 Vbeta and 13 Jbeta primers. Data came from immunoSEQ multiplex PCR; TCRdb stores just in-frame clones and leaves some out. The sample lists roughly 240,000 clones; about 88% were seen once. CDR1 is SGHTA and CDR2 is FQGNSA in the germline V gene. This CDR3 contains 16 residues. V lost 2 bases, J lost 4 bases, and 9 bases stayed unmatched. Study results and caveats: Productive rates of about 87% or about 30% were seen for most TCR beta V segments in an earlier analysis.

The clonotype originates from a girl aged 2-10 years in good health and CMV-seronegative. Sequenced material: PBMCs. This chain joins TRBV7-2 and TRBJ2-7; 9 positions agree with TRBD1. In nucleotides, the CDR3 is TGTGCCAGCAGCTTAAAGAGATCGGGACAGGGTTACGAGCAGTACTTC. Translated, it gives CASSLKRSGQGYEQYF.